This T cell receptor (beta chain) was captured in a study of identical twins. Study-wide results and limits: Cross-sectional statistics underpinned the conclusions; the same donors were not followed.

This clonotype was counted between two and nine times. Its antigen remains unidentified. MiXCR, applied by TCRdb to the 5' RACE reads, yields one record per CDR3 protein. The sample holds 250,000 or so distinct CDR3 sequences, about 9% seen once. The CDR3 extends over 13 amino acids. The V and J ends lost 0 bases and 7 bases, in that order; junction bases with no gene match: 3. The V gene's germline CDR1 is SGHRS and CDR2 YFSETQ. In addition, the sample was reused for a study of yellow fever vaccine responses in identical twins.

The clonotype comes from a woman in her late teens or twenties in good health. Material: CD8+ T cells sorted from blood. The chain recombines TRBV5-1 with TRBJ2-5, with 7 bases lining up with TRBD1. CDR3 DNA sequence: TGCGCCAGCAGCTTGGGACAGGGTGGGACCCAGTACTTC. Translated: CASSLGQGGTQYF. Filled out from reference TRBV5-1 and TRBJ2-5, the complete variable domain reads KAGVTQTPRYLIKTRGQQVTLSCSPISGHRSVSWYQQTPGQGLQFLFEYFSETQRNKGNFPGRFSGRQFSNSRSEMNVSTLELGDSALYLCASSLGQGGTQYFGPGTRLLVL.